The entry below gives a single T cell receptor beta chain sequence along with its context. Its matching antigen is unknown. The assay was immunoSEQ multiplex PCR, and TCRdb's table has in-frame clones only and misses some. The sample gives 60,000 to 70,000 clones, approximately 92% of which show up once; about 5.4% is in the top ten. This CDR3 is 15 amino acids long. The V and J ends lost 6 bases and 0 bases respectively, with 12 bases between them. Per germline, CDR1 MDHEN and CDR2 SYDVKM. This sample was included in a study of cytomegalovirus exposure and HLA in healthy donors. Study-level information: The roughly 110 validation repertoires used the same platform as the roughly 720 first-cohort repertoires (as reported by a later analysis).

Whole-study results and caveats: It was found in a later analysis that first-cohort TCR clusters tended to co-occur in the 120 validation repertoires. Many donors shared some public TCRs, even though most TCR sequences were rare. Both high specificity and high sensitivity reportedly marked the classifier's diagnosis of cytomegalovirus status.

The genes are TRBV28 and TRBJ2-1; TRBD1 might be the D (5 bases). Specimen: PBMCs. This TCR came from a man aged 18 to 30 in good health and CMV-seropositive. CDR3 sequence reads: CASRADTGSYNEQFF. The CDR3 nucleotides read TGTGCCAGCAGGGCGGACACCGGCTCCTACAATGAGCAGTTCTTC.